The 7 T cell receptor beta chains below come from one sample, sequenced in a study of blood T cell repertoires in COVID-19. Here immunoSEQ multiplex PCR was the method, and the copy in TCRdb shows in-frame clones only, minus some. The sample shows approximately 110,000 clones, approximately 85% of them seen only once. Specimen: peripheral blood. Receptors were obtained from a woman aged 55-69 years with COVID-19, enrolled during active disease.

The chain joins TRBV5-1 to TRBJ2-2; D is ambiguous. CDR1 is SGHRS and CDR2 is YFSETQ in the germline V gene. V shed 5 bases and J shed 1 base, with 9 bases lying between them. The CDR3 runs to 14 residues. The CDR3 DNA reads TGCGCCAGCAGTGGGCCAGGGAACACCGGGGAGCTGTTTTTT. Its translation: CASSGPGNTGELFF.

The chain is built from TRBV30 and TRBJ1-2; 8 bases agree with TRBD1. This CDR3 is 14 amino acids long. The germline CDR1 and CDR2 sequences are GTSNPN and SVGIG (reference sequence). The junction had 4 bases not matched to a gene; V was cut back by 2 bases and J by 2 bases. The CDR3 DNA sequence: TGTGCCTGGAGTCAGCAGGGGGCCAACTATGGCTACACCTTC. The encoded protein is CAWSQQGANYGYTF.

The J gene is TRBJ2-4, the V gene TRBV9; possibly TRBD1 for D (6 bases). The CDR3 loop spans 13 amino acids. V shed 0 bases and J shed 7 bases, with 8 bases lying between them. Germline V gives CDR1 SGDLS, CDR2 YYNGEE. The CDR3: CASSVDRENIQYF. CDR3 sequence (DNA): TGTGCCAGCAGCGTAGACAGGGAGAACATTCAGTACTTC. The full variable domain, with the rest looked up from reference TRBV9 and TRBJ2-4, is DSGVTQTPKHLITATGQRVTLRCSPRSGDLSVYWYQQSLDQGLQFLIQYYNGEERAKGNILERFSAQQFPDLHSELNLSSLELGDSALYFCASSVDRENIQYFGAGTRLSVL.

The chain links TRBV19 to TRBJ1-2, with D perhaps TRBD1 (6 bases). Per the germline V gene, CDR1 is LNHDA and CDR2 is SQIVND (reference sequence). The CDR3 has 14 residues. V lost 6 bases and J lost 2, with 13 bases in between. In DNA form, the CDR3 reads TGTGCCAGTAGGTCATGGACAGTAAACTATGGCTACACCTTC. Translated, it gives CASRSWTVNYGYTF.

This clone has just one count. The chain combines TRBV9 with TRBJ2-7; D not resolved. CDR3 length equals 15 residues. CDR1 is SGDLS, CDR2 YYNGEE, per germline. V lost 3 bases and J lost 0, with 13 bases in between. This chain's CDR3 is CASSGGGVGSYEQYF. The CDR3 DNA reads TGTGCCAGCAGCGGAGGCGGTGTTGGCTCCTACGAGCAGTACTTC.

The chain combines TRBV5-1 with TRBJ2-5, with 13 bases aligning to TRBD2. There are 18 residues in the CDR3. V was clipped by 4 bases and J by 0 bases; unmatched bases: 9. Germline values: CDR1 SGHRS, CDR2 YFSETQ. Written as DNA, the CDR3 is TGCGCCAGCAGCCCCGGGACTAGCGGGGACCTCTACCAAGAGACCCAGTACTTC. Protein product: CASSPGTSGDLYQETQYF.

The CDR3 region has the DNA TGCAGTGCTAGTCCTCCCGGGACAGGAAATCAGCCCCAGCATTTT. Translation gives CSASPPGTGNQPQHF. The chain links TRBV20-1 to TRBJ1-5; the match to TRBD1 covers 8 bases. Germline V gives CDR1 DFQATT, CDR2 SNEGSKA (reference sequence). V was pared by 3 bases and J by 4 bases, with 8 bases of the junction left unmatched. The CDR3 extends over 15 amino acids.